Listed here are 8 T cell receptor beta chains from one sample, sequenced in a study of blood T cell repertoires in COVID-19. The protocol was immunoSEQ multiplex PCR, while the TCRdb copy is restricted to in-frame clones and leaves out a portion. The table lists about 240,000 clones, around 89% of them singletons, with around 4% in the top ten. The sequencing sample was made of PBMCs or T cells enriched from blood (not recorded which). These receptors were collected from a woman in her thirties who had recovered from COVID-19.

CDR3: CASSLLDRADTEAFF. CDR3 coding DNA: TGTGCCAGCAGCTTATTGGACAGGGCCGACACTGAAGCTTTCTTT. The chain links TRBV13 to TRBJ1-1; 8 bases match TRBD1. The CDR3 has 15 residues. V trimming: 2 bases; J trimming: 3 bases; junction bases outside the gene matches: 5. Germline assignment: CDR1 PRHDT and CDR2 FYEKMQ (reference sequence).

The chain is built from TRBV19 and TRBJ2-7; 10 bases map to TRBD1. The ends lost 6 bases at V and 5 bases at J; junction bases unmatched: 7. CDR3 length equals 14 residues. In germline, CDR1 is LNHDA, CDR2 SQIVND (reference sequence). CDR3 nucleotides: TGTGCCAGTAGGGCGACAGGGGGCTCGAACGAGCAGTACTTC. Its protein is CASRATGGSNEQYF.

This sequence joins TRBV18 and TRBJ2-1; D gene unclear. The V and J ends lost 3 bases and 10 bases respectively, with 7 bases between them. The CDR3 has 11 amino acids. Germline V gene sequence: CDR1 KGHSH, CDR2 LQKENI. The CDR3 coding sequence is TGTGCCAGCTCACCGGCCGGGGAGCAGTTCTTC. Translating gives CASSPAGEQFF.

This sequence joins TRBV18 and TRBJ1-1; TRBD1 might be the D (6 bases). The CDR3 is 15 amino acids. V was clipped by 4 bases and J by 1 base, with 13 bases between them. Germline V gene data show CDR1 as KGHSH and CDR2 as LQKENI. The CDR3 nucleotides are TGTGCCAGCTCACAGGACAGAGTGGAGAACACTGAAGCTTTCTTT. This gives the protein CASSQDRVENTEAFF.

The chain couples TRBV29-1 to TRBJ1-3; no definite D call. V was shortened by 0 bases and J by 4 bases, with 10 bases between the two germline ends. Germline V gives CDR1 SQVTM, CDR2 ANQGSEA. This CDR3 comprises 14 residues. The CDR3 DNA reads as TGCAGCGTTGAAGAGGGAGACGAAGGAAACACCATATATTTT. Protein: CSVEEGDEGNTIYF.

The chain combines TRBV28 with TRBJ1-1, with D hard to call. The length of the CDR3 is 11 residues. Germline V gene lookup returns CDR1 MDHEN and CDR2 SYDVKM. Trimming removed 6 bases from V and 1 base from J, with 3 bases in between. The CDR3 region has the DNA TGTGCCAGCAGACAGAACACTGAAGCTTTCTTT. Translating it yields CASRQNTEAFF.

The chain carries TRBV5-4 and TRBJ2-5; 13 bases align to TRBD2. J was trimmed by 6 bases and V by 4 bases; bases with no gene match: 6. Per the germline V gene, CDR1 is SGHNT and CDR2 is YYREEE (reference sequence). CDR3 length equals 15 residues. CDR3 residues: CASSRTSGSGKTQYF. For the CDR3, the DNA is TGTGCCAGCAGCCGGACTAGCGGGAGCGGAAAGACCCAGTACTTC.

The chain recombines TRBV28 with TRBJ2-1, with TRBD2 identical over 9 bases. The germline V gene encodes CDR1 MDHEN and CDR2 SYDVKM. Unmatched junction bases numbered 9, after V lost 5 bases and J lost 7 bases. This CDR3 contains 15 residues. CDR3 sequence reads: CASSIAGATGNEQFF. In DNA, the CDR3 is TGTGCCAGCAGTATAGCGGGAGCGACAGGAAATGAGCAGTTCTTC. The full variable domain, its missing parts supplied by reference TRBV28 and TRBJ2-1, is DVKVTQSSRYLVKRTGEKVFLECVQDMDHENMFWYRQDPGLGLRLIYFSYDVKMKEKGDIPEGYSVSREKKERFSLILESASTNQTSMYLCASSIAGATGNEQFFGPGTRLTVL.